This TCR beta chain was obtained from a study of T cell repertoires in cytomegalovirus infection. Turning to the study itself: CMV infection plus the matching HLA type was flagged by public TCR beta signatures. Overall study findings and caveats: Summed frequency of shared TCR beta families picked out CMV carriers who also had the relevant HLA.

The CDR3 spans 15 residues. Losses at the gene ends were 5 bases for V and 4 bases for J; bases not matched to a gene: 9. CDR1 is SEHNR and CDR2 is FQNEAQ in the germline V gene (reference sequence). TCRdb recomputed calls from the reads with MiXCR, one row per CDR3 protein. The sample holds some 230,000 distinct CDR3 sequences, roughly 22% seen once. This clonotype was counted a few times. Its antigen is not known. The receptor was isolated from a human donor in good health (CMV status not recorded). Some clones in this sample may be carry-over from other donors' samples. The rearrangement links TRBV7-9 to TRBJ1-1, with 8 bases that match TRBD1. Sequenced sample: CD8+ T cells from PBMCs. The CDR3 sequence: CASSETQGVATEAFF. The CDR3 nucleotides are TGTGCCAGCAGCGAAACACAGGGGGTCGCCACTGAAGCTTTCTTT.